The entry below describes one T cell receptor beta chain. Assay: immunoSEQ multiplex PCR; the TCRdb copy retains only in-frame clones and omits some. This sample has tens of thousands of clones; 90% to 95% occur once, and the top ten carry less than 0.04%. The CDR3 is 14 amino acids. Germline-derived CDR1 and CDR2 are MNHEY and SMNVEV (reference sequence). V trimming: 1 base; J trimming: 5 bases; junction bases outside the gene matches: 2. This sample is drawn from a study of shared T cell receptors in the human thymus. This clonotype was obtained from a human donor. Source material: thymocytes. The genes are TRBV27 and TRBJ1-2; 9 bases are shared with TRBD1. CDR3 bases: TGTGCCAGCAGTTTATTGGGGACAGGGTATGGCTACACCTTC. Translated: CASSLLGTGYGYTF.